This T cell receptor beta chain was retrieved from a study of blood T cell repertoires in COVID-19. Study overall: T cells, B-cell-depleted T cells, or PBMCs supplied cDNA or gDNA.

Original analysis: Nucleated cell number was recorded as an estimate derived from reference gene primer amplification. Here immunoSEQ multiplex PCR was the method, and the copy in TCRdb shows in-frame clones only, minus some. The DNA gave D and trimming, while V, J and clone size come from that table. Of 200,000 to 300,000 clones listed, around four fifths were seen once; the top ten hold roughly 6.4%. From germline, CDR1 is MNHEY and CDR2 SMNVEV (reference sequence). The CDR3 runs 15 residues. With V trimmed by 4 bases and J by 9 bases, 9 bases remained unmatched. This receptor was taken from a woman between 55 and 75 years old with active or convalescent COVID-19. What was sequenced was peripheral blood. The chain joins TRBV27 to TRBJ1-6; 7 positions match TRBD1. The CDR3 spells CASSSMRQGGSPLHF. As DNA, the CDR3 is TGTGCCAGCAGTTCAATGAGACAGGGTGGTTCACCCCTCCACTTT.